This TCR beta chain originates from a study of blood T cell repertoires in COVID-19. Overall study: The study drew acute and convalescent COVID-19 samples from the United States, Italy and Spain.

In the study's own analysis: Quantification of nucleated cells was approximated via reference gene primer amplification. Using immunoSEQ multiplex PCR, the repertoire was profiled, and TCRdb retains in-frame clones only, with some absent. V, J and clone size are taken as reported in that table, and D and trimming were inferred from the DNA itself. The sample lists some 94,000 clones, 85% to 90% occurring once. Sequenced material: peripheral blood. The origin of this receptor is a human donor in a cohort sampled during active COVID-19.

In DNA, the CDR3 is TGTGCCAGCAGCCCGCCCCCCGGGACAGGGGGCTACGAGCAGTACTTC. It codes for CASSPPPGTGGYEQYF. This chain uses TRBV7-8 with TRBJ2-7; 11 positions match TRBD1. V trimming: 5 bases; J trimming: 3 bases; junction bases outside the gene matches: 9. CDR1 is SGHVS, CDR2 FQNEAQ, per germline. CDR3 size: 16 residues.